Below are 9 T cell receptor beta chains sequenced from a single sample in a study of CD8 T cells in ankylosing spondylitis. TCRdb itself ran the 5' RACE reads through MiXCR, one entry per CDR3 protein. Of 250,000 to 400,000 distinct CDR3 sequences listed, around 10% are singletons. The specimen was blood, either unsorted or a sorted T cell fraction (not recorded which). The receptors stem from a female donor with ankylosing spondylitis or in good health (not recorded which).

In its sample, this clonotype was seen many times. The rearrangement uses TRBV5-5 and TRBJ1-4, with D possibly TRBD1 on 5 matching bases. This CDR3 is built from 17 residues. Germline V CDR1 and CDR2: SGHKS, YYEKEE (reference sequence). V shed 2 bases and J shed 4 bases, with 18 bases lying between them. CDR3 amino acids: CASSLVLGTGFNEKLFF. CDR3 in DNA: TGTGCCAGCAGCTTAGTGTTGGGGACCGGCTTTAATGAAAAACTGTTTTTT.

This clonotype was observed many times. The rearrangement uses TRBV28 and TRBJ1-1; D remains ambiguous. The germline gives CDR1 MDHEN, CDR2 SYDVKM. The CDR3 spans 13 residues. V was cut by 1 base and J by 6 bases, with 9 bases left in between. In DNA, the CDR3 is TGTGCCAGCAGTTTATATATGCGCGCTGAAGCTTTCTTT. It encodes CASSLYMRAEAFF.

This clonotype was counted at least ten times. This chain connects TRBV20-1 to TRBJ1-3; D unclear. The CDR3 consists of 14 residues. Trimming cost V 0 bases and J 4 bases, with 10 bases left between them. Germline V lookup: CDR1 DFQATT, CDR2 SNEGSKA (reference sequence). Here the CDR3 reads CSARERLQGNTIYF. The DNA for the CDR3 is TGCAGTGCTAGAGAACGCCTCCAAGGAAACACCATATATTTT.

This clonotype was seen more than once but under ten times. This rearrangement joins TRBV27 to TRBJ2-5; 7 bases map to TRBD1. J lost 3 bases, V lost 5 bases, and 6 bases had no gene match. Germline V lookup: CDR1 MNHEY, CDR2 SMNVEV (reference sequence). This CDR3 is built from 14 residues. Here the CDR3 DNA reads TGTGCCAGCAGTCCAGCCGGGACAGAAGAGACCCAGTACTTC. Its protein product is CASSPAGTEETQYF.

This clonotype came up many times. This chain connects TRBV5-1 to TRBJ2-5, with 11 bases matching TRBD2. The CDR3 consists of 16 residues. Losses at the gene ends were 4 bases for V and 3 bases for J; bases not matched to a gene: 8. Germline lookup yields CDR1 SGHRS and CDR2 YFSETQ. The CDR3 DNA reads as TGCGCCAGCAGCCGATTCCCGGGACTAGCGGAAGAGACCCAGTACTTC. Protein: CASSRFPGLAEETQYF.

This clonotype was found a few times. The V gene is TRBV30, the J gene TRBJ1-1, with D unresolved. The V gene's germline CDR1 is GTSNPN and CDR2 SVGIG (reference sequence). The CDR3 covers 14 residues. The V end was cut by 3 bases, the J end by 2 bases, with 13 bases between. As DNA, the CDR3 is TGTGCCTGGAGCGCGTGGGGTGGAAACACTGAAGCTTTCTTT. This sequence encodes CAWSAWGGNTEAFF.

This clonotype appeared many times. The V gene is TRBV20-1, the J gene TRBJ1-2; D is unresolved. This CDR3 comprises 14 residues. The V and J ends lost 5 bases and 4 bases respectively, with 17 bases between them. CDR1 DFQATT and CDR2 SNEGSKA come from the germline V gene (reference sequence). CDR3 sequence: CSASPRGVGYGYTF. The CDR3 DNA sequence: TGCAGTGCTTCCCCCCGAGGTGTGGGCTATGGCTACACCTTC.

This clonotype was counted at least ten times. This chain joins TRBV28 and TRBJ2-1; 9 nucleotides agree with TRBD2. Trimming at V came to 4 bases and at J to 8 bases, leaving 12 bases not matched to a gene. This CDR3 has 16 amino acids. Germline V gene data show CDR1 as MDHEN and CDR2 as SYDVKM. CDR3 DNA: TGTGCCAGCAGTTCCCCTCGGTGGGCGGGGGGGGATGAGCAGTTCTTC. This translates into CASSSPRWAGGDEQFF.

This clonotype was recorded at least ten times. This rearrangement joins TRBV20-1 to TRBJ2-3; D might be TRBD2 (6 bases). This CDR3 spans 20 amino acids. Germline CDR1 is DFQATT and CDR2 is SNEGSKA (reference sequence). Deletions cut 0 bases from V and 6 bases from J, with 31 bases between. In DNA, the CDR3 is TGCAGTGCTAGAGAAAAGGGTCCATTGGCTAGCGATTACCGACGGGATACGCAGTATTTT. Protein sequence: CSAREKGPLASDYRRDTQYF.